A single sample gave rise to the 12 T cell receptor beta chains below, sequenced in a study of regulatory T cells in long-lasting Graves disease. As to time point: newly diagnosed GD, antithyroid drugs for less than 3 months. Researchers made the TCR library from RNA that was extracted from PBMCs. iRepertoire HTBI primers and Arm-PCR of CDR3 regions built TCR beta libraries. Using its own MiXCR run on the multiplex PCR reads, TCRdb lists one record per CDR3 protein. The sample holds hundreds of thousands of distinct CDR3 sequences, 13% seen once. This sample was shared with a second study, whose subject was T cells in Graves' hyperthyroidism and ophthalmopathy.

This sample comprised peripheral blood mononuclear cells (PBMCs), obtained at new diagnosis, from a patient treated with antithyroid drugs. The receptors derive from a man aged 25-40 years with Graves disease.

Ten or more counts support this clonotype. The chain employs TRBV7-9 and TRBJ1-2; 7 bases are a match to TRBD1. The junction had 14 bases not matched to a gene; V was cut back by 8 bases and J by 8 bases. The CDR3 length is 14 residues. Looked up from germline, CDR1 is SEHNR and CDR2 is FQNEAQ (reference sequence). CDR3 sequence (DNA): TGTGCCAGCGCCCCCTCCGGGACAGCCACCGGCTACACCTTC. Amino acids: CASAPSGTATGYTF.

At least ten counts were recorded for this clonotype. J is TRBJ1-5 and V is TRBV16; D ambiguous. Trimming took off 0 bases at V and 6 bases at J, with 18 bases between the two ends. This CDR3 contains 17 residues. CDR1 is KGHSY and CDR2 is FQNENV in the germline V gene. CDR3 DNA: TGTGCCAGCAGCCAATCGGGGATACTGAGAATGGGTCAGCCCCAGCATTTT. Protein: CASSQSGILRMGQPQHF.

The count of this clonotype is one. Possible read error: a much larger clone is one base away. V and J are TRBV12-3 or TRBV12-4 and TRBJ2-5; D is possibly TRBD2 (6 bases). Trimming stripped 6 bases from V and 6 bases from J, with 26 bases between. The CDR3 length is 17 residues. The CDR3 here is CASSISGAGEAGKTQYF. In DNA form, the CDR3 reads TGTGCCAGCAGCATCTCTGGGGCCGGGGAGGCCGGGAAGACCCAGTACTTC.

The table lists this clonotype with many counts. This sequence joins TRBV2 and TRBJ1-1, with 7 bases matching TRBD1. The CDR3 length is 17 residues. Germline V gene data show CDR1 as SNHLY and CDR2 as FYNNEI. V trimming: 5 bases; J trimming: 11 bases; junction bases outside the gene matches: 23. The CDR3 region is CASSSGDGGTRTGGAFF. CDR3 in DNA: TGTGCCAGCAGTTCCGGGGATGGGGGGACGAGGACAGGTGGGGCTTTCTTT.

This clonotype was detected ten times or more. The rearrangement links TRBV29-1 to TRBJ1-1; 11 nucleotides align to TRBD1. CDR1 is SQVTM, CDR2 ANQGSEA, per germline. The CDR3 extends over 15 amino acids. V lost 8 bases to trimming and J lost 4 bases; unmatched junction nucleotides: 12. CDR3 nucleotide sequence: TGCAGCCCTACCAAGGACAGGGGGCGATTCACTGAAGCTTTCTTT. Translation: CSPTKDRGRFTEAFF.

About this clonotype: One base away lies a much larger clone, so this may be a sequencing read error. V usage is TRBV27 and J usage is TRBJ2-1; D tentatively fits TRBD1 or TRBD2 (6 bases each). Germline V lookup: CDR1 MNHEY, CDR2 SMNVEV (reference sequence). The CDR3 covers 14 residues. The CDR3 sequence is CASHRTGAYNEQSF. As DNA, the CDR3 is TGTGCCAGTCACAGGACGGGGGCCTACAATGAGCAGTCCTTC.

This clonotype appeared a few times. This chain connects TRBV10-3 to TRBJ1-1; tentatively, D is TRBD1 (5 bases). CDR1 ENHRY and CDR2 SYGVKD come from the germline V gene. With 0 bases removed from V and 0 bases from J, the gap between germline ends came to 8 bases. The CDR3 is 15 residues long. The CDR3 protein is CAISESTVLNTEAFF. CDR3 bases: TGTGCCATCAGTGAGTCGACAGTCTTGAACACTGAAGCTTTCTTT.

This clonotype was counted between two and nine times. The chain employs TRBV15 and TRBJ2-7, with D possibly matching TRBD2 (5 bases). Germline CDR1 LNHNV, CDR2 YYDKDF (reference sequence). Trimming removed 5 bases from V and 6 bases from J, with 17 bases in between. The CDR3 extends over 14 amino acids. In DNA, the CDR3 is TGTGCCACCAGCGGAGGCGCCCGGGGTCTCGAGCAGTACTTC. Its protein is CATSGGARGLEQYF.

The chain carries TRBV27 and TRBJ2-5, with TRBD1 as a possible D gene (5 bases). There are 15 residues in the CDR3. Germline CDR1 MNHEY, CDR2 SMNVEV (reference sequence). Trimming took 3 bases from V and 7 from J, leaving 18 bases between them. CDR3 sequence (DNA): TGTGCCAGCAGTTTTAGTGGGGTGGGGCTCGGGACCCAGTACTTC. It is translated as CASSFSGVGLGTQYF.

This clonotype has ten or more counts. The chain employs TRBV9 and TRBJ2-5, with D possibly TRBD1 on 6 matching bases. CDR1 and CDR2 (germline): SGDLS, YYNGEE. The CDR3 sequence is 15 residues long. V was cut by 0 bases and J by 5 bases, with 14 bases left in between. In DNA form, the CDR3 reads TGTGCCAGCAGCGTAGGCCCCCCAGGGGAGGAGACCCAGTACTTC. Residues: CASSVGPPGEETQYF.

This clonotype came up many times. The genes are TRBV20-1 and TRBJ1-3; D ambiguous. The ends were cut back, 1 base at V and 0 bases at J, with 7 bases in the middle. CDR1 and CDR2 from the germline V gene are DFQATT and SNEGSKA (reference sequence). The CDR3 has 14 residues. The CDR3 DNA sequence: TGCAGTGCTAGAGGACTGGACTCTGGAAACACCATATATTTT. It specifies CSARGLDSGNTIYF.

This clonotype appeared many times. The gene calls are TRBV15 and TRBJ2-5; 7 bases line up with TRBD1. The CDR3 extends over 14 amino acids. The germline CDR1 and CDR2 sequences are LNHNV and YYDKDF (reference sequence). V lost 0 bases and J lost 5; bases outside the gene matches: 3. CDR3 sequence (DNA): TGTGCCACCAGCAGAGATAGGGGGCTTGAGACCCAGTACTTC. Amino acids: CATSRDRGLETQYF.